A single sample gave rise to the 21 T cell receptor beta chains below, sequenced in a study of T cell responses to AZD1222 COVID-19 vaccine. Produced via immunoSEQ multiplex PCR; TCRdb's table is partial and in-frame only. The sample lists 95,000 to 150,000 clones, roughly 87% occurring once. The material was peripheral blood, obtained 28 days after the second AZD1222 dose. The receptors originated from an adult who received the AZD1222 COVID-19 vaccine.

DNA of the CDR3: TGTGCCAGCAGCCAAGATCGGGACTATGGCTACACCTTC. Its protein product is CASSQDRDYGYTF. The rearrangement links TRBV4-2 to TRBJ1-2; D gene uncertain. Germline V lookup: CDR1 LGHNA, CDR2 YNFKEQ. The CDR3 has 13 residues. V lost 0 bases to trimming and J lost 3 bases, with 5 bases between them.

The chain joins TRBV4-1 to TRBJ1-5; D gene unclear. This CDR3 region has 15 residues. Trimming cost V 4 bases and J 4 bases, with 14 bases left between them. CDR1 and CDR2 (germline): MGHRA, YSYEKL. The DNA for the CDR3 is TGCGCCAGCAGCCCCACCTTCAAGGATAATCAGCCCCAGCATTTT. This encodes CASSPTFKDNQPQHF.

CDR3 sequence (DNA): TGTGCCAGTAGTGTCACAGGGGCTCTCTATGGCTACACCTTC. Protein product: CASSVTGALYGYTF. This chain connects TRBV19 to TRBJ1-2, with 7 bases identical to TRBD1. The germline gives CDR1 LNHDA, CDR2 SQIVND (reference sequence). The CDR3 is 14 amino acids. V lost 5 bases, J lost 4 bases, and 7 bases stayed unmatched.

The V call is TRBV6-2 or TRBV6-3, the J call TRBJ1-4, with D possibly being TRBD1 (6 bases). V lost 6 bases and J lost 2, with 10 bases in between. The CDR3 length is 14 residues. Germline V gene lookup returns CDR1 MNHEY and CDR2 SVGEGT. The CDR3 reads CASSQGTTNEKLFF. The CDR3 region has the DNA TGTGCCAGCAGCCAGGGGACCACTAATGAAAAACTGTTTTTT.

In DNA, the CDR3 is TGTGCCACCTCAGGTGGGGGGCTAGCCAAAAACATTCAGTACTTC. This sequence encodes CATSGGGLAKNIQYF. The V call is TRBV19, the J call TRBJ2-4; D is perhaps TRBD1 or TRBD2 (6 bases each). V lost 10 bases and J lost 0, with 16 bases in between. The germline V gene has CDR1 LNHDA and CDR2 SQIVND (reference sequence). This CDR3 contains 15 residues.

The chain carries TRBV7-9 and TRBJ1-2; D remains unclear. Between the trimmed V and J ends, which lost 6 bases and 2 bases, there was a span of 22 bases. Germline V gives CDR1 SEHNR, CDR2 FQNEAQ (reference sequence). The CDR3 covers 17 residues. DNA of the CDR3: TGTGCCAGCAGACCTAGGGTCCGCAGCCCTTCCAACTATGGCTACACCTTC. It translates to CASRPRVRSPSNYGYTF.

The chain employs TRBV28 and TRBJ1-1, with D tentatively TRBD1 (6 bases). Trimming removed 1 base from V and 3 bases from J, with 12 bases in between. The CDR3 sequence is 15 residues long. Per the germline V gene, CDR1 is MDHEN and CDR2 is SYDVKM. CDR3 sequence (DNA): TGTGCCAGCAGTTTATTAGGCGAGGGGGACACTGAAGCTTTCTTT. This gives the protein CASSLLGEGDTEAFF. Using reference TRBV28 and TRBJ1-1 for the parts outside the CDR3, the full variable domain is DVKVTQSSRYLVKRTGEKVFLECVQDMDHENMFWYRQDPGLGLRLIYFSYDVKMKEKGDIPEGYSVSREKKERFSLILESASTNQTSMYLCASSLLGEGDTEAFFGQGTRLTVV.

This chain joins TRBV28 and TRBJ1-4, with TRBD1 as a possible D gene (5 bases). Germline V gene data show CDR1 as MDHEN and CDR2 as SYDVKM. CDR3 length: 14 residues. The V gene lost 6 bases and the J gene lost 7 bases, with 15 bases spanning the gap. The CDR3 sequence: CASRTGRLSEKLFF. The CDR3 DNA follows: TGTGCCAGCAGAACGGGACGTTTGAGTGAAAAACTGTTTTTT.

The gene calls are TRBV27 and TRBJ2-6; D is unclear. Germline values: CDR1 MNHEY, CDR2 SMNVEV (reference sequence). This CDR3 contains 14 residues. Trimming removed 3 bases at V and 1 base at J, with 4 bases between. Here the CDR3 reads CASSFASGANVLTF. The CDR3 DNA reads TGTGCCAGCAGTTTCGCTTCTGGGGCCAACGTCCTGACTTTC.

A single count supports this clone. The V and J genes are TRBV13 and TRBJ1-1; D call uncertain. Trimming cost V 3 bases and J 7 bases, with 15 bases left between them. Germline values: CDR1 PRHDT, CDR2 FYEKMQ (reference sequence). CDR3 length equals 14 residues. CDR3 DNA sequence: TGTGCCAGCAGCTTGAGAGCGGGCCAGTTTGAAGCTTTCTTT. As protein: CASSLRAGQFEAFF.

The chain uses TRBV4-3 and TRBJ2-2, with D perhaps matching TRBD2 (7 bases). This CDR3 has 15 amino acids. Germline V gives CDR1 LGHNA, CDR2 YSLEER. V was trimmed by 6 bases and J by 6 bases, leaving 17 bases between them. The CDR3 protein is CASRRTGGVAGELFF. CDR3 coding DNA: TGCGCCAGCAGAAGGACGGGGGGCGTGGCCGGGGAGCTGTTTTTT.

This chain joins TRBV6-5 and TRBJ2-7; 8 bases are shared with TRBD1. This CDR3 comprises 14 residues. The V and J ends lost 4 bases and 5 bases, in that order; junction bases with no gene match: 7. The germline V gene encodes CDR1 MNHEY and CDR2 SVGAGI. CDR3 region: CASSSRGRPNEQYF. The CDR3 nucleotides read TGTGCCAGCAGTTCCAGGGGGCGGCCTAACGAGCAGTACTTC.

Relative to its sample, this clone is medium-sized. The CDR3 here is CASSAPGVRGNQPQHF. CDR3 DNA: TGTGCCAGCAGTGCTCCGGGGGTAAGGGGCAATCAGCCCCAGCATTTT. This chain links TRBV28 with TRBJ1-5, with D possibly being TRBD1 (5 bases). Germline CDR1 MDHEN, CDR2 SYDVKM. This CDR3 comprises 16 residues. Trimming took off 5 bases at V and 2 bases at J, with 16 bases between the two ends.

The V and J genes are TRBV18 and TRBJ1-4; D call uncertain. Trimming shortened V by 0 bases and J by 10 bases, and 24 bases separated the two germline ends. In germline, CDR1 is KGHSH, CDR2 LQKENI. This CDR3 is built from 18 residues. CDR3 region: CASSPPVLAGPSGRKLFF. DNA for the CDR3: TGTGCCAGCTCACCACCGGTTTTAGCTGGGCCCTCCGGCCGAAAACTGTTTTTT.

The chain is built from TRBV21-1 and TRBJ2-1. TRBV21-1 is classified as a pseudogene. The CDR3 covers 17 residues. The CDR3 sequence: CASSYPGPKSSYNEQFF. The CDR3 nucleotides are TGTGCCAGCAGCTATCCGGGACCGAAGAGCTCCTACAATGAGCAGTTCTTC.

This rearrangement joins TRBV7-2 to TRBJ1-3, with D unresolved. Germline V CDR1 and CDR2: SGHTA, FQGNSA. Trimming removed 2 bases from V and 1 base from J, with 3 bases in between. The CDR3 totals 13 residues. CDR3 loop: CASSLTSGNTIYF. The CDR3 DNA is TGTGCCAGCAGCTTAACATCTGGAAACACCATATATTTT.

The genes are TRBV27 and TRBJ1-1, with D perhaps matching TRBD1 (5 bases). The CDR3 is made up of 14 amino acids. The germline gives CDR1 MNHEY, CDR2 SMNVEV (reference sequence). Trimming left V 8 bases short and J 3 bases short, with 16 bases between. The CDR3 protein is CASCRRGTDTEAFF. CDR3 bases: TGTGCCAGCTGCCGTAGGGGTACAGACACTGAAGCTTTCTTT.

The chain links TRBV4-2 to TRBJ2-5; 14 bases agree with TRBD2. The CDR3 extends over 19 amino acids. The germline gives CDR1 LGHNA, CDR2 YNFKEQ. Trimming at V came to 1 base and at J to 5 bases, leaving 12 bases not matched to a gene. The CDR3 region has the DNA TGTGCCAGCAGCCAAGGCTCCGGGACTAGCGGGGGTATCGGGGAGACCCAGTACTTC. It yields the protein CASSQGSGTSGGIGETQYF.

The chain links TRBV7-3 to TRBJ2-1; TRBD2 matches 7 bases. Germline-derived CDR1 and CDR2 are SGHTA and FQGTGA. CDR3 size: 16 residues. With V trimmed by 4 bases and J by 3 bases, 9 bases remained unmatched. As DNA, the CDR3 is TGTGCCAGCAGCTCGCCTGGCGGGGGACTCTACAATGAGCAGTTCTTC. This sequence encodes CASSSPGGGLYNEQFF.

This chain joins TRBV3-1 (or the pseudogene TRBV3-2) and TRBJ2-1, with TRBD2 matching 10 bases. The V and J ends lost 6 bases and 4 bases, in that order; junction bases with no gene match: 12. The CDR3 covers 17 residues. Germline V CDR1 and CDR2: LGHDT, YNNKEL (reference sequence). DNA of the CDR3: TGTGCCAGCAGAGAAGGTACGGGACTAGCGAATTACAATGAGCAGTTCTTC. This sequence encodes CASREGTGLANYNEQFF.

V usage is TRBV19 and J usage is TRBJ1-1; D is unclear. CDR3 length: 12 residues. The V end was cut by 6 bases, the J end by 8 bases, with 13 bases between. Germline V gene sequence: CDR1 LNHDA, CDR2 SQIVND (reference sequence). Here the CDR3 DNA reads TGTGCCAGTAGGGCCCCTCAGCAAGAAGCTTTCTTT. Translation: CASRAPQQEAFF.